The entry below describes one T cell receptor (beta chain). Its matching antigen is unknown. This CDR3 region has 17 residues. Losses at the gene ends were 1 base for V and 5 bases for J; bases not matched to a gene: 9. Germline-derived CDR1 and CDR2 are SGHVS and FQNEAQ. These data come from a study of cytomegalovirus exposure and HLA in healthy donors. Study findings and constraints: Later work found most CMV-associated TCR beta chains apparently HLA-restricted.

It was with 60 Vbeta and 13 Jbeta primers that the PCR ran. Assay used: immunoSEQ multiplex PCR; TCRdb lists only in-frame clones, some missing. Among 120,000 to 150,000 clones, around 80% were seen once, and the ten largest hold almost 2.5%. This rearrangement joins TRBV7-8 to TRBJ2-1; 9 bases match TRBD2. The sequence was collected from a boy aged 2 to 9 in good health and CMV-seronegative. The sample taken for sequencing was PBMCs. The CDR3 DNA sequence: TGTGCCAGCAGCTTAGAAGGATGGACTAGCGCAAACAATGAGCAGTTCTTC. Translated, it gives CASSLEGWTSANNEQFF.